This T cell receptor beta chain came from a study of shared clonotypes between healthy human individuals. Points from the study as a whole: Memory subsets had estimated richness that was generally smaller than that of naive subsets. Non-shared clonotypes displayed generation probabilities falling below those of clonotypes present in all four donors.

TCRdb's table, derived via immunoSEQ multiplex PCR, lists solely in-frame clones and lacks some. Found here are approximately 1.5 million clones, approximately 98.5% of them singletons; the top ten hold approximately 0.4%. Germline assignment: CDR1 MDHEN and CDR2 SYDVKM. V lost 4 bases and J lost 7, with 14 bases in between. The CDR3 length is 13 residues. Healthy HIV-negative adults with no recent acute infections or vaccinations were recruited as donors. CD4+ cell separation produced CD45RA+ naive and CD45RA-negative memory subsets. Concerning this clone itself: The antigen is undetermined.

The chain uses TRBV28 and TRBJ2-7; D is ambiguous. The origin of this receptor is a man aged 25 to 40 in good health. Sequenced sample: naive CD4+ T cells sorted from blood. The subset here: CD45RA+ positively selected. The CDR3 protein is CASSSGPPGEQYF. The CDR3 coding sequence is TGTGCCAGCAGTTCAGGCCCACCCGGAGAGCAGTACTTC.